The 9 T cell receptor beta chains below all came from one sample that was sequenced in a study of early T cells in non-severe SARS-CoV-2 infection. TCRdb processed the 5' RACE reads anew with MiXCR; each CDR3 protein has one entry. The table includes approximately 79,000 distinct CDR3 sequences, 13% detected once. The sample taken for sequencing was whole blood. These receptors came from an adult who was a healthcare worker with PCR-confirmed SARS-CoV-2 infection or an uninfected control (not recorded which).

This clonotype was recorded a few times. This chain connects TRBV20-1 to TRBJ2-3; 8 bases match TRBD2. The J segment lost 1 base and the V segment lost 5 bases, leaving 2 bases of the junction unmatched. CDR1 is DFQATT and CDR2 is SNEGSKA in the germline V gene (reference sequence). This CDR3 comprises 13 residues. The CDR3 loop reads CSAYSGGTDTQYF. The CDR3 DNA reads TGCAGTGCTTATAGCGGGGGCACAGATACGCAGTATTTT.

This clonotype was counted many times. This chain uses TRBV29-1 with TRBJ2-3; TRBD2 agrees at 7 bases. This CDR3 contains 14 residues. V lost 4 bases and J lost 7; bases outside the gene matches: 11. From germline, CDR1 is SQVTM and CDR2 ANQGSEA. CDR3 sequence: CSVGASPGGYTQYF. CDR3 DNA: TGCAGCGTTGGGGCTAGCCCGGGAGGATATACGCAGTATTTT.

The chain uses TRBV7-2 and TRBJ2-1; 8 positions agree with TRBD2. This CDR3 is 14 amino acids long. The germline gives CDR1 SGHTA, CDR2 FQGNSA. The ends lost 4 bases at V and 7 bases at J; junction bases unmatched: 6. The CDR3 is CASSSGTSLNEQFF. CDR3 nucleotide sequence: TGTGCCAGCAGCTCCGGGACTAGTCTAAATGAGCAGTTCTTC.

This clonotype was counted at least ten times. The V gene is TRBV5-1, the J gene TRBJ2-7, with D hard to call. The germline V and J ends were trimmed by 3 bases and 0 bases, with 13 bases remaining between them. Looked up from germline, CDR1 is SGHRS and CDR2 is YFSETQ. The CDR3 loop spans 15 amino acids. The CDR3 reads CASSSVEASSYEQYF. DNA for the CDR3: TGCGCCAGCAGCTCAGTAGAGGCGAGCTCCTACGAGCAGTACTTC.

This chain uses TRBV29-1 with TRBJ2-7; a possible D gene is TRBD1 (5 bases). This CDR3 spans 12 amino acids. V was pared by 6 bases and J by 5 bases, with 14 bases between. Germline-derived CDR1 and CDR2 are SQVTM and ANQGSEA. The CDR3 here is CSVRAGPHEQYF. CDR3 DNA: TGCAGCGTCCGAGCAGGGCCCCACGAGCAGTACTTC.

This clonotype was counted many times. The chain has TRBV18 and TRBJ1-2; perhaps TRBD1 as D (6 bases). The germline CDR1 and CDR2 sequences are KGHSH and LQKENI. The CDR3 length is 15 residues. Deletions cut 3 bases from V and 2 bases from J, with 13 bases between. CDR3 loop: CASSPTDSPNYGYTF. The CDR3 coding sequence is TGTGCCAGCTCACCGACGGACAGTCCCAACTATGGCTACACCTTC.

Many counts were recorded for this clonotype. J is TRBJ2-1 and V is TRBV12-3 or TRBV12-4; no clear D gene. The CDR3 has 16 amino acids. The V end lost 4 bases, the J end lost 0 bases, and 13 bases lay between the germline ends. Here the CDR3 DNA reads TGTGCCAGCAGTTCGGCAGTCTCCAGCTCCTACAATGAGCAGTTCTTC. Amino acid sequence: CASSSAVSSSYNEQFF.

The table lists this clonotype with many counts. The chain carries TRBV30 and TRBJ2-7; 8 nucleotides line up with TRBD1. Germline CDR1 reads GTSNPN; CDR2 reads SVGIG (reference sequence). CDR3 length equals 13 residues. J gave up 3 bases and V 2 bases, and 3 bases lay outside the gene matches. The CDR3 sequence: CAWSQDRDYEQYF. The CDR3 nucleotides read TGTGCCTGGAGTCAGGACAGGGACTACGAGCAGTACTTC.

The CDR3 nucleotides are TGTGCCAGCAGTTTCCTAGCAGAGAGCACAGATACGCAGTATTTT. It codes for CASSFLAESTDTQYF. The chain couples TRBV27 to TRBJ2-3; D may be TRBD2 (5 bases). Deletions cut 3 bases from V and 0 bases from J, with 10 bases between. The CDR3 has 15 residues. The germline gives CDR1 MNHEY, CDR2 SMNVEV (reference sequence).